This TCR beta chain was identified during a study of shared clonotypes between healthy human individuals. The donors, healthy adults who were HIV-negative, had experienced no recent acute infections or vaccinations. Clones were sequenced by immunoSEQ multiplex PCR, and TCRdb holds only the in-frame ones, with some missing. The sample lists about 1 million clones, about 75% occurring once. The CDR3 runs 14 residues. V lost 1 base to trimming and J lost 10 bases, with 12 bases between them. Germline values: CDR1 SGHRS, CDR2 YFSETQ. The chain has TRBV5-1 and TRBJ1-6, with a tentative D call TRBD1 (6 bases). Sequencing input: memory CD4+ T cells sorted from blood. Specified subset: CD45RA-negative fraction. This TCR derives from a man aged 18 to 29 in good health. As DNA, the CDR3 is TGCGCCAGCAGCTTGAGCCCAGGGGACTCACCCCTCCACTTT. It yields the protein CASSLSPGDSPLHF.